This TCR beta chain was captured by sequencing in a study of blood T cell repertoires in COVID-19. Looked up from germline, CDR1 is SGHRS and CDR2 is YFSETQ. This CDR3 is built from 16 residues. The method was immunoSEQ multiplex PCR; TCRdb's version includes in-frame clones alone and lacks a portion of them. The table includes 250,000 to 300,000 clones, roughly 80% detected once. Concerning this clone: At one boundary the junction diverges from the germline segment, which might be a read error.

Sequencing was performed on PBMCs or T cells enriched from blood (not recorded which). The chain uses TRBV5-1 and TRBJ2-7, with D hard to call. The receptor was isolated from a man aged 40-55 years who had been exposed to COVID-19. The CDR3 nucleotides are TGCGCCAGCGGCCCTGGAGTATTAGGTAGCTCCCACGAGCAGTACTTC. Residues: CASGPGVLGSSHEQYF.